These T cell receptor beta chains were read from a single sample in a study of blood T cells in healthy people across ages. From the 5' RACE reads, TCRdb called clonotypes with MiXCR, one entry per CDR3 protein. The repertoire holds 790,000 or so distinct CDR3 sequences, with about half as singletons. Material: blood. Source of these receptors: a man of 80 years or more in good health. The CDR3 runs from the conserved cysteine through the conserved F or W. A D gene is named only where the DNA matches it firmly. A row's size may be missing; if present it is once, few, many or a size class.

j_gene | v_gene | len | d_gene | abundance | CDR3nt | CDR3aa
TRBJ2-1 | TRBV5-1 | 13 | NA | few | TGCGCCAGCAGCTTTCGAGGGCTTGGTGAGCAGTTCTTC | CASSFRGLGEQFF
TRBJ2-6 | TRBV7-2 | 16 | NA | NA | TGTGCCAGCAGCCCACGACGGGCCTTGGGTGCCAACGTCCTGACTTTC | CASSPRRALGANVLTF
TRBJ2-1 | TRBV25-1 | 11 | NA | few | TGTGCCAGCAGGTATGGGGATGAGCAGTTCTTC | CASRYGDEQFF
TRBJ2-1 | TRBV7-3 | 15 | NA | NA | TGTGCCAGCAGCTCTGGCGGAGAAACCTACAATGAGCAGTTCTTC | CASSSGGETYNEQFF
TRBJ2-5 | TRBV11-2 | 14 | NA | few | TGTGCCAGCAGCTCTAGGACTGCCGGGGAGACCCAGTACTTC | CASSSRTAGETQYF
TRBJ2-1 | TRBV20-1 | 10 | NA | few | TGCAGTGCTACAAGCGGCGAGCAGTTCTTC | CSATSGEQFF
TRBJ2-5 | TRBV7-2 | 15 | TRBD1 | NA | TGTGCCAGCAGCTTAGGGACAGGGGCTTCATTCGCCCAGTACTTC | CASSLGTGASFAQYF
TRBJ2-6 | TRBV2 | 19 | NA | NA | TGTGCCAGCAGTGAAGCTGAGATCCCGGGGAGCTCTGGGGCCAACGTCCTGACTTTC | CASSEAEIPGSSGANVLTF
TRBJ1-2 | TRBV4-2 | 15 | TRBD1 | many | TGTGCCAGCAGCCAAGAAGGGGGCAAGGATTATGGCTACACCTTC | CASSQEGGKDYGYTF
TRBJ2-1 | TRBV28 | 14 | NA | few | TGTGCCAGCAGTTTAGGGACATTTTACAATGAGCAGTTCTTC | CASSLGTFYNEQFF
TRBJ2-3 | TRBV5-1 | 14 | NA | NA | TGCGCCAGCAGCTTTGGACAGAGGGCAGATACGCAGTATTTT | CASSFGQRADTQYF
TRBJ2-2 | TRBV7-9 | 14 | NA | few | TGTGCCAGAGGGACTCCCATGAACACCGGGGAGCTGTTTTTT | CARGTPMNTGELFF
TRBJ1-2 | TRBV3-1 | 14 | NA | NA | TGTGCCAGCAGCGTTTCGGGACGGGAAGCGGGCTACACCTTC | CASSVSGREAGYTF
TRBJ2-5 | TRBV5-5 | 13 | NA | few | TGTGCCAGCAGTCGATTCAGTCAAGAGACCCAGTACTTC | CASSRFSQETQYF
TRBJ2-1 | TRBV7-6 | 15 | NA | few | TGTGCCAGCAGCACCGCCGGGGGAGCGTACAATGAGCAGTTCTTC | CASSTAGGAYNEQFF
TRBJ2-1 | TRBV29-1 | 14 | TRBD1 | few | TGCAGCTCAGAGGGGGCGACAGGACTGGATGAGCAGTTCTTC | CSSEGATGLDEQFF
TRBJ2-7 | TRBV29-1 | 11 | TRBD1 | many | TGCAGCGTTCGGGACAGGGTCGAGCAGTACTTC | CSVRDRVEQYF
TRBJ2-1 | TRBV5-1 | 16 | TRBD2 | NA | TGCGCCAGCAGCTTGTTAGCGGGAGACGGATACAATGAGCAGTTCTTC | CASSLLAGDGYNEQFF
TRBJ2-3 | TRBV6-2/TRBV6-3 | 12 | NA | NA | TGTGCCAGCAGTTACCGCTATTATACGCAGTATTTT | CASSYRYYTQYF
TRBJ2-5 | TRBV12-3/TRBV12-4 | 15 | TRBD2 | NA | TGTGCCAGCAGTATCGGGAGGACTAGCCATTCCGAGCGGTACTTC | CASSIGRTSHSERYF
TRBJ2-3 | TRBV20-1 | 15 | NA | NA | TGCAGTGCCGCTACTATGGACACAAGCACAGATACGCAGTATTTT | CSAATMDTSTDTQYF
TRBJ2-7 | TRBV7-2 | 15 | NA | NA | TGTGCCAGCAGCTTGGGCACAGCCTATTCCTGCGAGCAGTACTTC | CASSLGTAYSCEQYF